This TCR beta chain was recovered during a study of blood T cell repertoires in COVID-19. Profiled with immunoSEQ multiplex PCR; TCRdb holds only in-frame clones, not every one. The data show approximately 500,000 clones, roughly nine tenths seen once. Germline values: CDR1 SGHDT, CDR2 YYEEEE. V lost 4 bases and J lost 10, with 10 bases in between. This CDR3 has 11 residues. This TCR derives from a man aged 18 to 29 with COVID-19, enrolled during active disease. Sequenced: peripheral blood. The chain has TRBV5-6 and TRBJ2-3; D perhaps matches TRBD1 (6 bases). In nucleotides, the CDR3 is TGTGCCAGCAGCACAGGGTGGGCGCAGTATTTT. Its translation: CASSTGWAQYF.